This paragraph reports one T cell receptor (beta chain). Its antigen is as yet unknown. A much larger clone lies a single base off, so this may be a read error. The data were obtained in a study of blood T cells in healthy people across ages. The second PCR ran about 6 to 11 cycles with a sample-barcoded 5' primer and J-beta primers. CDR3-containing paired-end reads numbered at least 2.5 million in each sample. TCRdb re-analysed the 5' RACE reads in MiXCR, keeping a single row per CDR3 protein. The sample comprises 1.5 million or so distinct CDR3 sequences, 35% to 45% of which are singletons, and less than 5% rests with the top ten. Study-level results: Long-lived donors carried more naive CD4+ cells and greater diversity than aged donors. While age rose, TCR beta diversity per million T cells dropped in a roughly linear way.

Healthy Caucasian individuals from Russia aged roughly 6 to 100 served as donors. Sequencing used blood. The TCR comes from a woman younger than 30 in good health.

The CDR3 is CASSPPGSGVNVLTF. The CDR3 DNA sequence: TGTGCCAGCAGTCCCCCGGGTTCTGGGGTCAACGTCCTGACTTTC. The chain joins TRBV6-5 to TRBJ2-6; D gene uncertain. The CDR3 consists of 15 residues. Germline V gives CDR1 MNHEY, CDR2 SVGAGI.